These 10 T cell receptor beta chains share one sample of origin, sequenced in a study of T-cell memory formation after mild COVID-19. A single record per CDR3 protein comes from TCRdb applying MiXCR to the 5' RACE reads. The table has roughly 160,000 distinct CDR3 sequences, 10% to 15% seen once. Material: PBMCs or a T cell subset sorted from them (not recorded which). The receptors originated from a man younger than 35 who had mild COVID-19 (a few samples of this study predate the infection). Cell type and time point are not known.

The chain links TRBV4-3 to TRBJ2-2; 7 bases fit TRBD1. This CDR3 region has 17 residues. J was trimmed by 4 bases and V by 4 bases; bases with no gene match: 12. The germline V gene has CDR1 LGHNA and CDR2 YSLEER. The CDR3 here is CASSPEGTVSRTGELFF. CDR3 DNA sequence: TGCGCCAGCAGCCCGGAAGGGACAGTATCACGCACCGGGGAGCTGTTTTTT.

The chain is built from TRBV6-2 or TRBV6-3 and TRBJ1-2, with D maybe TRBD1 (5 bases). Trimming cost V 8 bases and J 2 bases, with 15 bases left between them. Per germline, CDR1 MNHEY and CDR2 SVGEGT. CDR3 length equals 14 residues. CDR3 protein: CASVIGHLNYGYTF. CDR3 nucleotides: TGTGCCAGCGTAATAGGACACTTAAACTATGGCTACACCTTC.

This clonotype was observed a few times. The V and J genes are TRBV5-1 and TRBJ1-1; a weak D match, TRBD1 (6 bases). CDR3 length: 13 residues. V lost 4 bases, J lost 1 base, and 8 bases lay in between. Per the germline V gene, CDR1 is SGHRS and CDR2 is YFSETQ. CDR3 in DNA: TGCGCCAGCAGCAAGGGGGGGAACACTGAAGCTTTCTTT. Its translation is CASSKGGNTEAFF. The full variable domain, completed using reference TRBV5-1 and TRBJ1-1, is KAGVTQTPRYLIKTRGQQVTLSCSPISGHRSVSWYQQTPGQGLQFLFEYFSETQRNKGNFPGRFSGRQFSNSRSEMNVSTLELGDSALYLCASSKGGNTEAFFGQGTRLTVV.

This clonotype was found many times. The chain has TRBV5-1 and TRBJ2-1; 10 positions match TRBD2. Germline-derived CDR1 and CDR2 are SGHRS and YFSETQ. The CDR3 consists of 15 residues. The ends lost 6 bases at V and 7 bases at J; junction bases unmatched: 10. The CDR3 region has the DNA TGCGCCAGCACATCATCTAGCGGGGGCTTTAATGAGCAGTTCTTC. Amino acids: CASTSSSGGFNEQFF.

In this sample, this clonotype turned up many times. V gene TRBV7-2 combines with J gene TRBJ2-7, with 9 nucleotides matching TRBD2. This CDR3 region has 15 residues. The germline V gene encodes CDR1 SGHTA and CDR2 FQGNSA. J was trimmed by 9 bases and V by 5 bases; bases with no gene match: 14. DNA of the CDR3: TGTGCCAGCAGCGCGTTTGGGACTAGCCCTCTTTCGCAGTACTTC. Protein product: CASSAFGTSPLSQYF.

This chain links TRBV5-1 with TRBJ2-3, with 11 bases fitting TRBD1. After removal of 4 bases from V and 5 bases from J, the junction contained 9 bases not matched to a gene. The CDR3 is 16 amino acids. Germline assignment: CDR1 SGHRS and CDR2 YFSETQ. The DNA for the CDR3 is TGCGCCAGCAGCATGCAACCCGGGACAGGGGGAGATACGCAGTATTTT. This encodes CASSMQPGTGGDTQYF. The variable domain in full, completed from reference TRBV5-1 and TRBJ2-3, reads KAGVTQTPRYLIKTRGQQVTLSCSPISGHRSVSWYQQTPGQGLQFLFEYFSETQRNKGNFPGRFSGRQFSNSRSEMNVSTLELGDSALYLCASSMQPGTGGDTQYFGPGTRLTVL.

This clonotype was observed a handful of times. The chain carries TRBV10-3 and TRBJ2-3, with TRBD2 as a possible D gene (6 bases). The CDR3 runs 14 residues. V was cut by 6 bases and J by 6 bases, with 16 bases left in between. Per the germline V gene, CDR1 is ENHRY and CDR2 is SYGVKD. The CDR3 reads CAISRELSEDTQYF. CDR3 DNA sequence: TGTGCCATCAGCCGGGAGTTGTCAGAGGATACGCAGTATTTT.

This clonotype was counted only a few times. The V gene is TRBV4-2, the J gene TRBJ1-2; unclear D gene. In germline, CDR1 is LGHNA, CDR2 YNFKEQ. Trimming left V 0 bases short and J 5 bases short, with 10 bases between. This CDR3 has 14 residues. The DNA for the CDR3 is TGTGCCAGCAGCCAAGAACGACAAGGATATGGCTACACCTTC. It encodes CASSQERQGYGYTF.

V is TRBV6-5 and J is TRBJ2-3; 14 bases are a match to TRBD2. This CDR3 contains 16 residues. With V trimmed by 6 bases and J by 6 bases, 8 bases remained unmatched. CDR1 and CDR2 from the germline V gene are MNHEY and SVGAGI. This CDR3 reads CASRRPTSGGADTQYF. The CDR3, as DNA: TGTGCCAGCAGACGACCGACTAGCGGGGGGGCGGATACGCAGTATTTT.

J is TRBJ2-5 and V is TRBV7-7; no clear D gene. Germline V CDR1 and CDR2: SSHAT, FNYEAQ (reference sequence). The CDR3 totals 14 residues. The V end was cut by 5 bases, the J end by 10 bases, with 20 bases between. The CDR3: CASSLDGLLGNQYF. The CDR3 DNA is TGTGCCAGCAGCCTAGACGGGTTATTGGGAAACCAGTACTTC.